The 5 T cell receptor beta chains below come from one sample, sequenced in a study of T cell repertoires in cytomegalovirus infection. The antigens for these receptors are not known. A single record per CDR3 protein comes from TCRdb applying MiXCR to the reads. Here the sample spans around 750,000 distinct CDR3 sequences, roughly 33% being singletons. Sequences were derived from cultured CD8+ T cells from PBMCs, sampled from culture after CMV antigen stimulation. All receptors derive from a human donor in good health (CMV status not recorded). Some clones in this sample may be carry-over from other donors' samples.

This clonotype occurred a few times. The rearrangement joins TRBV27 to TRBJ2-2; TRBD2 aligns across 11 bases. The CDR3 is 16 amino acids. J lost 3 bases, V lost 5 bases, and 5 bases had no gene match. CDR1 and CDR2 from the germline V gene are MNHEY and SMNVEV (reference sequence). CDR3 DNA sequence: TGTGCCAGCAGTCAACTAGCGGGGGTTGACACCGGGGAGCTGTTTTTT. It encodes CASSQLAGVDTGELFF.

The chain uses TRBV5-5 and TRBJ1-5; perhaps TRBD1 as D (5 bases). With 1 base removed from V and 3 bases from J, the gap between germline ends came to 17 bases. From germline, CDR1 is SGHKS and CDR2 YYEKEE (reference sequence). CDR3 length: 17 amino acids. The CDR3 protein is CASSLYSQGIVNQPQHF. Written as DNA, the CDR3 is TGTGCCAGCAGCTTGTATTCCCAGGGCATCGTCAATCAGCCCCAGCATTTT. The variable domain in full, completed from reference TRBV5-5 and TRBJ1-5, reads DAGVTQSPTHLIKTRGQQVTLRCSPISGHKSVSWYQQVLGQGPQFIFQYYEKEERGRGNFPDRFSARQFPNYSSELNVNALLLGDSALYLCASSLYSQGIVNQPQHFGDGTRLSIL.

DNA of the CDR3: TGCAGTGCTAGAGATGGTAGGGGGGAAGAGCAGTACGTC. It specifies CSARDGRGEEQYV. The V and J genes are TRBV20-1 and TRBJ2-7; D assignment may be TRBD1 or TRBD2 (6 bases each). V was cut by 0 bases and J by 7 bases, with 13 bases left in between. Germline V gives CDR1 DFQATT, CDR2 SNEGSKA (reference sequence). The CDR3 totals 13 residues.

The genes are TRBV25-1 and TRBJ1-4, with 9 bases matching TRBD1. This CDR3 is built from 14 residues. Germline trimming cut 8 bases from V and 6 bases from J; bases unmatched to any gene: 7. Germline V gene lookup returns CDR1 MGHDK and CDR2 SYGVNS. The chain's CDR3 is CASDTGQGDEKLFF. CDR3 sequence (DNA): TGTGCCAGCGATACGGGACAGGGAGATGAAAAACTGTTTTTT. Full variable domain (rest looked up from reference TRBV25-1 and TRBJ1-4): EADIYQTPRYLVIGTGKKITLECSQTMGHDKMYWYQQDPGMELHLIHYSYGVNSTEKGDLSSESTVSRIRTEHFPLTLESARPSHTSQYLCASDTGQGDEKLFFGSGTQLSVL.

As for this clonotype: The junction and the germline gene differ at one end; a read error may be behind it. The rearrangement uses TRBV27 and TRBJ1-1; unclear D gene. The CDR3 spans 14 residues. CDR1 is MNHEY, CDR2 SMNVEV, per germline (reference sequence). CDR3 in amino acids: CASGCPQLNTEAFF. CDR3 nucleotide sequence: TGTGCCAGCGGGTGTCCACAATTGAACACTGAAGCGTTCTTT.